Sequencing of this T cell receptor (beta chain) was carried out in a study of shared clonotypes between healthy human individuals. The germline CDR1 and CDR2 sequences are SGHTA and FQGTGA. V lost 5 bases to trimming and J lost 2 bases; unmatched junction nucleotides: 5. This CDR3 contains 15 residues. TCRdb's table, derived via immunoSEQ multiplex PCR, lists solely in-frame clones and lacks some. The table includes under 2.5 million clones, 85% to 95% detected once. This receptor was identified in a man younger than 35 in good health. Some clones in this sample may be carry-over from other donors' samples. The sequenced sample was naive CD4+ T cells from PBMCs. Subset meaning: CD45RA+ positively selected. V and J are TRBV7-3 and TRBJ2-4; 8 bases match TRBD2. This CDR3 is CASSPGGATKNIQYF. The CDR3 DNA sequence: TGTGCCAGCAGCCCCGGGGGGGCTACCAAAAACATTCAGTACTTC.